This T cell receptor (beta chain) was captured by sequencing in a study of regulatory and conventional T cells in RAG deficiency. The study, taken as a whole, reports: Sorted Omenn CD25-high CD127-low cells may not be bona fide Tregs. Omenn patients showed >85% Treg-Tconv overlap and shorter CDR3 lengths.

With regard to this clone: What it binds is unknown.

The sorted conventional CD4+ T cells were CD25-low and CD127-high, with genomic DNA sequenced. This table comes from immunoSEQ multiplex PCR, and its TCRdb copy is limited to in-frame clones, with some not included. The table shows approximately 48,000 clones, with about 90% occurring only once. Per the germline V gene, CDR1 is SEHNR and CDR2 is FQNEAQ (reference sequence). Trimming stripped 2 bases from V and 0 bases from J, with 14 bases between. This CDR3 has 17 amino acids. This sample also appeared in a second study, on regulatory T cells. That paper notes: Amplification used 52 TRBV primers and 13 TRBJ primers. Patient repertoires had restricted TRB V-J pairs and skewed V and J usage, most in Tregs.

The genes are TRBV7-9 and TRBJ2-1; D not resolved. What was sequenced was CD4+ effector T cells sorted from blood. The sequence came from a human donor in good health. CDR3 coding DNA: TGTGCCAGCAGCTTACCCTATTCGGTCGTCTCCTACAATGAGCAGTTCTTC. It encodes CASSLPYSVVSYNEQFF.